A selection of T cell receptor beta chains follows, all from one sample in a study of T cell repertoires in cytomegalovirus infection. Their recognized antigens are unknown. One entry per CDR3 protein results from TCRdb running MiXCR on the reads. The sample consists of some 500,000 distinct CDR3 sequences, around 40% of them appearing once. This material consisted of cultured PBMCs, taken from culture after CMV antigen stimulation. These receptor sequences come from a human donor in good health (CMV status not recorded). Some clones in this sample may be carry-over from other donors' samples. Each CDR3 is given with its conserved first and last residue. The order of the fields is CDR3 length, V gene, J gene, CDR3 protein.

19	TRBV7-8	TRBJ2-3	CASSRIGRARLDRTDTQYF
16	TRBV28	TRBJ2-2	CASSSAGGLDTGELFF
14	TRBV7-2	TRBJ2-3	CASSLEREEDTQYF
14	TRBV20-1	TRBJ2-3	CSAYSGRAADTQYF
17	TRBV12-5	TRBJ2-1	CASGYGPGTSGNNEQFF
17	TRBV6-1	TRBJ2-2	CASSDLGFGANTGELFF
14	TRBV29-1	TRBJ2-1	CSVGRLGLSNEQFF
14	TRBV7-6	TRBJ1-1	CASSLDGRDTEAFF
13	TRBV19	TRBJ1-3	CASRIAPQSTIYF
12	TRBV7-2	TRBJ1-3	CANTGSGNTIYF
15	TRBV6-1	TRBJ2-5	CASSELGTSPETQYF
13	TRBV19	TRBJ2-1	CASSIASGGEQFF
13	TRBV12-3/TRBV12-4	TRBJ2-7	CASKITSGYEQYF
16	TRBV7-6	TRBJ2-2	CASAPRGQGNTGELFF
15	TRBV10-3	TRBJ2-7	CAISGGGKGSYEQYF